These 17 T cell receptor beta chains came from one sample sequenced in a study of relationships among human T cell subsets. TCR alpha and beta CDR3s were amplified from mRNA by semiquantitative ARM-PCR. ARM-PCR used tagged nested gene-specific primers, then communal superprimers for exponential amplification. TCRdb processed the multiplex PCR reads anew with MiXCR; each CDR3 protein has one entry. The sample has about 2,600 distinct CDR3 sequences, approximately 40% seen once. Sequencing was done on a sample of activated T cells sorted from blood. Subset meaning: CD45RA-RO-CD69+ activated T cells. The receptors originated from a man in his forties in good health.

The rearrangement uses TRBV20-1 and TRBJ2-3, with D perhaps TRBD1 or TRBD2 (5 bases each). This CDR3 region has 11 residues. Germline-derived CDR1 and CDR2 are DFQATT and SNEGSKA (reference sequence). V lost 3 bases to trimming and J lost 11 bases, with 12 bases between them. CDR3 DNA sequence: TGCAGTGCTAGGTTAGAGGGGAAGCAGTATTTT. It is translated as CSARLEGKQYF.

This clonotype has a handful of counts. The chain uses TRBV20-1 and TRBJ2-2; 10 nucleotides agree with TRBD2. V shed 3 bases, J shed 7 bases, and the junction held 5 bases outside the gene matches. CDR1 and CDR2 from the germline V gene are DFQATT and SNEGSKA (reference sequence). The CDR3 is 14 amino acids. CDR3 loop: CSASLAGEIGELFF. Here the CDR3 DNA reads TGCAGTGCTAGCCTAGCGGGGGAGATCGGGGAGCTGTTTTTT.

The rearrangement joins TRBV12-3 or TRBV12-4 to TRBJ1-1; D is perhaps TRBD1 (5 bases). The CDR3 runs to 13 residues. V was pared by 0 bases and J by 7 bases, with 9 bases between. CDR3 sequence reads: CASSLAGAYEAFF. The CDR3 coding sequence is TGTGCCAGCAGTTTAGCAGGGGCCTATGAAGCTTTCTTT.

V is TRBV11-2 and J is TRBJ2-3, with 7 bases identical to TRBD1. With V trimmed by 4 bases and J by 1 base, 8 bases remained unmatched. The CDR3 contains 16 residues. Germline V CDR1 and CDR2: SGHAT, FQNNGV. The CDR3 spells CASSYSFGQGTDTQYF. For the CDR3, the DNA is TGTGCCAGCAGCTACTCCTTTGGACAGGGCACAGATACGCAGTATTTT.

The J gene is TRBJ2-7, the V gene TRBV19; D is possibly TRBD2 (5 bases). Germline CDR1 LNHDA, CDR2 SQIVND (reference sequence). The CDR3 spans 14 residues. The germline V and J ends were trimmed by 10 bases and 2 bases, with 18 bases remaining between them. CDR3 in amino acids: CATPPGKLPYEQYF. In DNA form, the CDR3 reads TGTGCCACGCCCCCGGGAAAGCTCCCCTACGAGCAGTACTTC.

A few counts support this clonotype. The CDR3 DNA reads TGTGCCAGCAGTAGACAGAACACCGGGGAGCTGTTTTTT. Its protein is CASSRQNTGELFF. The chain couples TRBV11-1 to TRBJ2-2; D unresolved. The germline gives CDR1 SGHAT, CDR2 FQDESV (reference sequence). This CDR3 spans 13 amino acids. The V end was cut by 6 bases, the J end by 1 base, with 6 bases between.

The sample holds a few counts of this clonotype. This rearrangement joins TRBV29-1 to TRBJ1-1; D is ambiguous. The CDR3 totals 13 residues. Germline V CDR1 and CDR2: SQVTM, ANQGSEA. The V end lost 6 bases, the J end lost 3 bases, and 14 bases lay between the germline ends. This chain's CDR3 is CSVLWKQDTEAFF. The CDR3, as DNA: TGCAGCGTCCTGTGGAAGCAGGACACTGAAGCTTTCTTT. The complete variable domain, with remaining parts taken from reference TRBV29-1 and TRBJ1-1, reads SAVISQKPSRDICQRGTSLTIQCQVDSQVTMMFWYRQQPGQSLTLIATANQGSEATYESGFVIDKFPISRPNLTFSTLTVSNMSPEDSSIYLCSVLWKQDTEAFFGQGTRLTVV.

The chain couples TRBV14 to TRBJ2-7; D is uncertain. V was shortened by 1 base and J by 10 bases, with 17 bases between the two germline ends. The germline gives CDR1 SGHDN, CDR2 FVKESK. CDR3 length equals 14 residues. The CDR3 sequence is CASSQGRWGTDQYF. CDR3 sequence (DNA): TGTGCCAGCAGCCAAGGTCGATGGGGTACAGATCAGTACTTC.

The chain couples TRBV11-2 to TRBJ2-3, with 10 nucleotides matching TRBD2. The germline CDR1 and CDR2 sequences are SGHAT and FQNNGV. This CDR3 contains 19 residues. J lost 2 bases, V lost 1 base, and 12 bases had no gene match. In nucleotides, the CDR3 is TGTGCCAGCAGCTTAGGGGGGCTACTAGCGGGGAATTACACAGATACGCAGTATTTT. Protein sequence: CASSLGGLLAGNYTDTQYF.

This chain joins TRBV29-1 and TRBJ2-5, with D perhaps matching TRBD1 (6 bases). V lost 5 bases, J lost 5 bases, and 6 bases lay in between. CDR3 length equals 10 residues. The germline V gene has CDR1 SQVTM and CDR2 ANQGSEA. For the CDR3, the DNA is TGCAGCGTTACAGGGGAGACCCAGTACTTC. As protein: CSVTGETQYF.

V and J are TRBV4-1 and TRBJ2-1; D not certain. Germline-derived CDR1 and CDR2 are MGHRA and YSYEKL. Trimming took off 6 bases at V and 9 bases at J, with 9 bases between the two ends. The CDR3 loop spans 11 amino acids. The CDR3 loop reads CASRNGVEQFF. The CDR3 DNA is TGCGCCAGCAGGAACGGTGTTGAGCAGTTCTTC.

This clonotype came up a few times. This chain uses TRBV5-1 with TRBJ2-4, with TRBD1 matching over 9 bases. J gave up 9 bases and V 0 bases, and 7 bases lay outside the gene matches. Per the germline V gene, CDR1 is SGHRS and CDR2 is YFSETQ. The CDR3 spans 15 residues. CDR3 protein: CASSLAGTGKTIQYF. The CDR3 nucleotides are TGCGCCAGCAGCTTGGCCGGGACAGGGAAGACCATTCAGTACTTC. The whole variable domain, filled in from reference TRBV5-1 and TRBJ2-4, reads KAGVTQTPRYLIKTRGQQVTLSCSPISGHRSVSWYQQTPGQGLQFLFEYFSETQRNKGNFPGRFSGRQFSNSRSEMNVSTLELGDSALYLCASSLAGTGKTIQYFGAGTRLSVL.

The CDR3 spells CASSDSTGPYGYTF. CDR3 sequence (DNA): TGTGCCAGCAGTGACTCTACAGGACCCTATGGCTACACCTTC. The J gene is TRBJ1-2, the V gene TRBV6-4; D might be TRBD1 (5 bases). This CDR3 region has 14 residues. V lost 0 bases and J 4 bases, leaving 9 bases between the germline ends. The germline V gene encodes CDR1 MRHNA and CDR2 SNTAGT.

The chain employs TRBV6-5 and TRBJ2-3; no clear D gene. The CDR3 consists of 12 residues. Germline lookup yields CDR1 MNHEY and CDR2 SVGAGI. Trimming cost V 5 bases and J 2 bases, with 5 bases left between them. The CDR3 DNA reads as TGTGCCAGCAGTGGGTTCACAGATACGCAGTATTTT. The encoded protein is CASSGFTDTQYF.

Here the CDR3 reads CASSLRRQDGGSPLHF. CDR3 coding DNA: TGTGCCAGCAGTTTAAGGCGACAGGATGGGGGGTCACCCCTCCACTTT. This chain links TRBV27 with TRBJ1-6; maybe TRBD1 (6 bases). The V and J ends lost 2 bases and 10 bases respectively, with 18 bases between them. Germline V lookup: CDR1 MNHEY, CDR2 SMNVEV (reference sequence). This CDR3 is built from 16 residues.

The chain carries TRBV5-1 and TRBJ1-1; D is perhaps TRBD1 (5 bases). Trimming shortened V by 0 bases and J by 0 bases, and 21 bases separated the two germline ends. The CDR3 loop spans 19 amino acids. CDR1 and CDR2 (germline): SGHRS, YFSETQ. The CDR3 protein is CASSLAFSRTMRVNTEAFF. DNA for the CDR3: TGCGCCAGCAGCTTGGCGTTCTCCAGGACAATGAGGGTGAACACTGAAGCTTTCTTT.

V usage is TRBV6-6 and J usage is TRBJ2-3; 13 bases line up with TRBD2. Germline CDR1 reads MNHNY; CDR2 reads SVGAGI (reference sequence). Unmatched junction bases numbered 4, after V lost 5 bases and J lost 2 bases. The CDR3 is 16 amino acids. The CDR3 region has the DNA TGTGCCAGCAGTCTGGGACTAGCGGGGTACACAGATACGCAGTATTTT. Protein: CASSLGLAGYTDTQYF.